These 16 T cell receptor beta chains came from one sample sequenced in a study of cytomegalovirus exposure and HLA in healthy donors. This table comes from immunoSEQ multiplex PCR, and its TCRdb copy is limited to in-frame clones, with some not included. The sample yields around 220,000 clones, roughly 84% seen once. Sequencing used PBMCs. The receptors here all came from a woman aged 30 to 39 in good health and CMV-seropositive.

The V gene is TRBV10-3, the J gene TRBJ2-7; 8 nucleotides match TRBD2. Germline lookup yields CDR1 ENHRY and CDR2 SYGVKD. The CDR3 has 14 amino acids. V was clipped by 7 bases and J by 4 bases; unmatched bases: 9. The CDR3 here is CAITPGLEVYEQYF. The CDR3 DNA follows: TGTGCCATCACCCCGGGACTAGAAGTGTACGAGCAGTACTTC.

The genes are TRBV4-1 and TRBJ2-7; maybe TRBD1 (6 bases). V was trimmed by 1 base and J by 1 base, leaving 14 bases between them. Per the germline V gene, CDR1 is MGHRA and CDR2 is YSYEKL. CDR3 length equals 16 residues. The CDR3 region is CASSQVAVRGSYEQYF. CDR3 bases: TGCGCCAGCAGCCAAGTAGCCGTAAGGGGGTCCTACGAGCAGTACTTC.

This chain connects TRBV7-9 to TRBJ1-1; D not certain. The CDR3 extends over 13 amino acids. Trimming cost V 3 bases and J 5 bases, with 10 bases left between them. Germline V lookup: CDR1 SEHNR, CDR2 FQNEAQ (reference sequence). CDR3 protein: CASSFRSETEAFF. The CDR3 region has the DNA TGTGCCAGCAGCTTTAGGTCCGAGACTGAAGCTTTCTTT.

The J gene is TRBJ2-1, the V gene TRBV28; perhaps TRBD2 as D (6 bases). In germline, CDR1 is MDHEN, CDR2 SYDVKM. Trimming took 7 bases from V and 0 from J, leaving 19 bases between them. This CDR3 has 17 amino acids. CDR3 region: CASNPGLQQSSYNEQFF. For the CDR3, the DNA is TGTGCCAGCAACCCGGGACTCCAACAAAGCTCCTACAATGAGCAGTTCTTC.

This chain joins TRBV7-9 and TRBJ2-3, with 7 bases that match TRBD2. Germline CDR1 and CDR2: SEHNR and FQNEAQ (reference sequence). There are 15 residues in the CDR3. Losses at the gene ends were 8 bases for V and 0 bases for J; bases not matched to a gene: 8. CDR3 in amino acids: CASFLAVPSTDTQYF. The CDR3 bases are TGTGCCAGCTTCCTAGCGGTCCCTAGCACAGATACGCAGTATTTT.

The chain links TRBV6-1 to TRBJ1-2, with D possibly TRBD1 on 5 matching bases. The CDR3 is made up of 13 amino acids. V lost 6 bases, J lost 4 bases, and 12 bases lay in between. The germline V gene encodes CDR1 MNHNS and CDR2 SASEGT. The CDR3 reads CASRDNGRYGYTF. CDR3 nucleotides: TGTGCCAGCAGGGACAACGGACGCTATGGCTACACCTTC.

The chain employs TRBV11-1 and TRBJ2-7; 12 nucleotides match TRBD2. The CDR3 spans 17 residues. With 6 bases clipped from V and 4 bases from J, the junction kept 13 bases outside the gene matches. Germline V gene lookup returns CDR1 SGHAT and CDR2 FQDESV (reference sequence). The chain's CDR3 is CASSLHPTSGRGYEQYF. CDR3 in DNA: TGTGCCAGCAGTCTACATCCGACTAGCGGGAGAGGTTACGAGCAGTACTTC. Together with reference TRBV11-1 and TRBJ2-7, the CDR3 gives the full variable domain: EAEVAQSPRYKITEKSQAVAFWCDPISGHATLYWYRQILGQGPELLVQFQDESVVDDSQLPKDRFSAERLKGVDSTLKIQPAELGDSAMYLCASSLHPTSGRGYEQYFGPGTRLTVT.

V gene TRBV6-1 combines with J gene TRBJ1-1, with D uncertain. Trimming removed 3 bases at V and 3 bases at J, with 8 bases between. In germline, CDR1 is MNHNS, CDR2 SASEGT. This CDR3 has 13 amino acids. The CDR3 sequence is CASSETVDTEAFF. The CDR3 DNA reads TGTGCCAGCAGTGAGACGGTCGACACTGAAGCTTTCTTT.

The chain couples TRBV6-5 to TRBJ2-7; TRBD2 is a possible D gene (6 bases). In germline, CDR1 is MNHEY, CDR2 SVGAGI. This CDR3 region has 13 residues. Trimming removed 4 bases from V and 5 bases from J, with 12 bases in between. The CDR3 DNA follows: TGTGCCAGCAGTTTCGGGAGAGGAGACGAGCAGTACTTC. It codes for CASSFGRGDEQYF.

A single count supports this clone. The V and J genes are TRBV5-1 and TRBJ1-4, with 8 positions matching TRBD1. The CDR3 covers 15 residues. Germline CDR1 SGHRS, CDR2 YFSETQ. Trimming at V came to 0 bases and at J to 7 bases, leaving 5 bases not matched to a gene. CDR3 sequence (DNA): TGCGCCAGCAGCTTGGTGGGGACAGGCGGTGAAAAACTGTTTTTT. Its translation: CASSLVGTGGEKLFF.

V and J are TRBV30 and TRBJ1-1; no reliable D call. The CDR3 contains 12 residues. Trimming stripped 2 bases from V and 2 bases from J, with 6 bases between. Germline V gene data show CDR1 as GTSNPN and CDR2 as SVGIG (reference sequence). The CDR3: CAWSSGNTEAFF. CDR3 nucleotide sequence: TGTGCCTGGAGTTCGGGTAACACTGAAGCTTTCTTT.

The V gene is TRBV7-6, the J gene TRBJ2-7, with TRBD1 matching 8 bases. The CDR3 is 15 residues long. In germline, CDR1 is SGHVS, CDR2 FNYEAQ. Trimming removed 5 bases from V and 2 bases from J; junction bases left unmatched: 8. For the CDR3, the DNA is TGTGCCAGCAGCCAACCACAGGGGGAAGCCTACGAGCAGTACTTC. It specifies CASSQPQGEAYEQYF. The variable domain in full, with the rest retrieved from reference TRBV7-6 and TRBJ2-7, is GAGVSQSPRYKVTKRGQDVALRCDPISGHVSLYWYRQALGQGPEFLTYFNYEAQQDKSGLPNDRFSAERPEGSISTLTIQRTEQRDSAMYRCASSQPQGEAYEQYFGPGTRLTVT.

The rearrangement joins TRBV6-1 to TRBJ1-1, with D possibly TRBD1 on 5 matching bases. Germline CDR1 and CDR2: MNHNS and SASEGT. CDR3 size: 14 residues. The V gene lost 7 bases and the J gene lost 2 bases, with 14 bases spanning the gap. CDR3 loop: CASTFRDQNTEAFF. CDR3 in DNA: TGTGCCAGCACGTTCAGGGACCAAAACACTGAAGCTTTCTTT.

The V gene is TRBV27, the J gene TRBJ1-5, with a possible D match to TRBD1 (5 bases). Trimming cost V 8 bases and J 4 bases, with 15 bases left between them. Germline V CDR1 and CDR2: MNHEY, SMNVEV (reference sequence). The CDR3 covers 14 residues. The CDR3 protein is CASSRGGRNQPQHF. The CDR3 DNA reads TGTGCCAGCTCCCGGGGCGGTAGGAATCAGCCCCAGCATTTT.

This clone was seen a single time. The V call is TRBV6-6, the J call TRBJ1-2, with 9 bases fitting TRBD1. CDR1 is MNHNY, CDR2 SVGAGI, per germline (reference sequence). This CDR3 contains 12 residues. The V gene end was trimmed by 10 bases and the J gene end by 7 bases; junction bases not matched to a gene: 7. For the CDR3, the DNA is TGTGCCACATCACAGGGGGCGAGTGGCTACACCTTC. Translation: CATSQGASGYTF.

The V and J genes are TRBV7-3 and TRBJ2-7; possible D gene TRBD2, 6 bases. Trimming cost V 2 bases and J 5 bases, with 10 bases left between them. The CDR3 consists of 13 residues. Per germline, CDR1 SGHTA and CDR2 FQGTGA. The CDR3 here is CASSLGREDEQYF. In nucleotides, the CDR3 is TGTGCCAGCAGCTTAGGAAGGGAGGACGAGCAGTACTTC.